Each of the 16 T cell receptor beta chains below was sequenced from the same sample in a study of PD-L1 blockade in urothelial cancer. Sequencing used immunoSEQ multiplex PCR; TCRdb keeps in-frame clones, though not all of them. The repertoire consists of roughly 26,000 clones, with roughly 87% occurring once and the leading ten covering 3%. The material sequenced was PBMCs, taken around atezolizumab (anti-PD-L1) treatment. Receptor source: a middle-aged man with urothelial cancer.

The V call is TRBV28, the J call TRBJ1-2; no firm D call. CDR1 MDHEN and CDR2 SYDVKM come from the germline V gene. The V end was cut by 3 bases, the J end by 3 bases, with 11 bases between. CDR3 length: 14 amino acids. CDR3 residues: CASSFFGLHYGYTF. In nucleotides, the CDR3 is TGTGCCAGCAGTTTTTTTGGACTGCACTATGGCTACACCTTC.

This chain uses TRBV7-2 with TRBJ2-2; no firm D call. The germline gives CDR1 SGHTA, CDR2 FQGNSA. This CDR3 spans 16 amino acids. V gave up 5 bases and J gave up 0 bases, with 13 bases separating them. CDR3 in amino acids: CASSPWRQTNTGELFF. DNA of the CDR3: TGTGCCAGCAGCCCGTGGCGGCAAACGAACACCGGGGAGCTGTTTTTT.

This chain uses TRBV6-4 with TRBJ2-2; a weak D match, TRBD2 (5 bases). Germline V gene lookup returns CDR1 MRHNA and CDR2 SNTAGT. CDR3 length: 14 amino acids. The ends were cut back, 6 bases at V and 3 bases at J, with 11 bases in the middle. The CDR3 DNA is TGTGCCAGCAGGAGGACGAGGGACACCGGGGAGCTGTTTTTT. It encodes CASRRTRDTGELFF.

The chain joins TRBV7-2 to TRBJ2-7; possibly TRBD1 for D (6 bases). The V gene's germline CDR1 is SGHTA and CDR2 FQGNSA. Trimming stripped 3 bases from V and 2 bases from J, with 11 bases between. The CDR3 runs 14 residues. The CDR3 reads CASSLTGTTYEQYF. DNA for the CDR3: TGTGCCAGCAGCTTGACAGGAACTACCTACGAGCAGTACTTC.

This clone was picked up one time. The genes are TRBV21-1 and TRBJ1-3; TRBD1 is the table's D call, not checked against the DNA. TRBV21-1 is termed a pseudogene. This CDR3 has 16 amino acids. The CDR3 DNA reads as TGTGCCAGCAGCCCAATAACAGGAGCCTCTGGAAACACCATATATTTT. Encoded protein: CASSPITGASGNTIYF.

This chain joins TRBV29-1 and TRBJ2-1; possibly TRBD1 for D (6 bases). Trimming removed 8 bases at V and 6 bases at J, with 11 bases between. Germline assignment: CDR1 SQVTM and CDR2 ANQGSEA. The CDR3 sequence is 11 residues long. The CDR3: CSTRGGNEQFF. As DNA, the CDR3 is TGCAGCACTCGAGGGGGCAATGAGCAGTTCTTC.

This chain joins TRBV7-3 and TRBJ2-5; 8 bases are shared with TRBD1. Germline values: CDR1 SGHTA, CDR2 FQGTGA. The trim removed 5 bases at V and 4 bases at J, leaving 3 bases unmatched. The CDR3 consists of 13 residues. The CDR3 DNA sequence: TGTGCCAGCAGCCAGACAGGGGCAGAGACCCAGTACTTC. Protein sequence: CASSQTGAETQYF.

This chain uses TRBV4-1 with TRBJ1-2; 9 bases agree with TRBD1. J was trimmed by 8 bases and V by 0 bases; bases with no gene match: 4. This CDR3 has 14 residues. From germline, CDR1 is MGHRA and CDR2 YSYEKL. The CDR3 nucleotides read TGCGCCAGCAGCCAAGATACGGGGACAGGGGGCTACACCTTC. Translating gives CASSQDTGTGGYTF.

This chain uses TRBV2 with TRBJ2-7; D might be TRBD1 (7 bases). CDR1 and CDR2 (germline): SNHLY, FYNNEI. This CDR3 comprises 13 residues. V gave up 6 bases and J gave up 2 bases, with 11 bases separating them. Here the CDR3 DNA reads TGTGCCAGCAGGGAGGGACAGCCCTACGAGCAGTACTTC. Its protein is CASREGQPYEQYF. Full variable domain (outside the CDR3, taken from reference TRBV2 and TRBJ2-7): EPEVTQTPSHQVTQMGQEVILRCVPISNHLYFYWYRQILGQKVEFLVSFYNNEISEKSEIFDDQFSVERPDGSNFTLKIRSTKLEDSAMYFCASREGQPYEQYFGPGTRLTVT.

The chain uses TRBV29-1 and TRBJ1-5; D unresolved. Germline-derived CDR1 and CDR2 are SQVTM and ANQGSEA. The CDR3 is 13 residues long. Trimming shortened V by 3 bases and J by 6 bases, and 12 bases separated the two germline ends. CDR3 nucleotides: TGCAGCGTTGAGTTGGCAAGCGGTCAGCCCCAGCATTTT. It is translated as CSVELASGQPQHF.

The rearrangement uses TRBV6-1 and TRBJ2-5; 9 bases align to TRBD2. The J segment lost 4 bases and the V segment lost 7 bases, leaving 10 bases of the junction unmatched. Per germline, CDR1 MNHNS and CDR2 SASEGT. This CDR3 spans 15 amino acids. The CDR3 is CASTSRLAARETQYF. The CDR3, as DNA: TGTGCCAGCACGTCCAGACTAGCGGCACGAGAGACCCAGTACTTC.

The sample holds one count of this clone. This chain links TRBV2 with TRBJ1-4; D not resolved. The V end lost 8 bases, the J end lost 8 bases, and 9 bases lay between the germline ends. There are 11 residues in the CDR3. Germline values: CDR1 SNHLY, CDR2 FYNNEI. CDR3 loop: CASGTWEKLFF. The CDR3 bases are TGTGCCAGCGGTACATGGGAAAAACTGTTTTTT.

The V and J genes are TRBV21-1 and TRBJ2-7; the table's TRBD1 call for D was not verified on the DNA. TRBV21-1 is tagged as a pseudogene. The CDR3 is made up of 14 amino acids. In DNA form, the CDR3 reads TGTGCCAGCAGCAAAGAGGGGACAGACTACGAGCAGTACTTC. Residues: CASSKEGTDYEQYF.

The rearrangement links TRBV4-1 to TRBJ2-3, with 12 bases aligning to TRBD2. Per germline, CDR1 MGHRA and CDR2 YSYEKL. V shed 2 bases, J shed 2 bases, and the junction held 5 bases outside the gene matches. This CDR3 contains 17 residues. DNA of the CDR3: TGCGCCAGCAGCCAAACTGGACTAGCGGGGAACACAGATACGCAGTATTTT. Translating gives CASSQTGLAGNTDTQYF.

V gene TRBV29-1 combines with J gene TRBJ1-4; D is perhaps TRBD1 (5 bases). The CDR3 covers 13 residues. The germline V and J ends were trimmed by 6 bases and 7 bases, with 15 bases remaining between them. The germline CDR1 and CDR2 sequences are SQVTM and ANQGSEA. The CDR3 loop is CSVTEGDSEKLFF. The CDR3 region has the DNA TGCAGCGTCACAGAAGGGGATAGTGAAAAACTGTTTTTT.

The DNA of the CDR3 is TGTGCCAGCAGCCAAGGGTCCGGGAGCTTACAAGAGACCCAGTACTTC. Amino acids: CASSQGSGSLQETQYF. The genes are TRBV4-2 and TRBJ2-5; possibly TRBD2 for D (6 bases). Germline values: CDR1 LGHNA, CDR2 YNFKEQ. This CDR3 has 16 amino acids. With 1 base removed from V and 2 bases from J, the gap between germline ends came to 14 bases.